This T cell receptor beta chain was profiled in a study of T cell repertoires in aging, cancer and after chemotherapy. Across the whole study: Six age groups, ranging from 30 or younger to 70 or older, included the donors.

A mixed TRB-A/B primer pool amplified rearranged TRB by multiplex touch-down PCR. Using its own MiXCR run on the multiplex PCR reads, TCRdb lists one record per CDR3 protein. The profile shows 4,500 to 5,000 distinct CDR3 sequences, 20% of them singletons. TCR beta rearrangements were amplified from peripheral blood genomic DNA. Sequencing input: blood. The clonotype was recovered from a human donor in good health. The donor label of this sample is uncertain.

CDR3 in DNA: TGTGCCAGTGGAAGGGAAACCTACGAGCAGTACTTC. Its translation is CASGRETYEQYF. The gene calls are TRBV7-9 and TRBJ2-7; D ambiguous. V shed 9 bases and J shed 2 bases, with 11 bases lying between them. The CDR3 length is 12 residues. Germline assignment: CDR1 SEHNR and CDR2 FQNEAQ (reference sequence).